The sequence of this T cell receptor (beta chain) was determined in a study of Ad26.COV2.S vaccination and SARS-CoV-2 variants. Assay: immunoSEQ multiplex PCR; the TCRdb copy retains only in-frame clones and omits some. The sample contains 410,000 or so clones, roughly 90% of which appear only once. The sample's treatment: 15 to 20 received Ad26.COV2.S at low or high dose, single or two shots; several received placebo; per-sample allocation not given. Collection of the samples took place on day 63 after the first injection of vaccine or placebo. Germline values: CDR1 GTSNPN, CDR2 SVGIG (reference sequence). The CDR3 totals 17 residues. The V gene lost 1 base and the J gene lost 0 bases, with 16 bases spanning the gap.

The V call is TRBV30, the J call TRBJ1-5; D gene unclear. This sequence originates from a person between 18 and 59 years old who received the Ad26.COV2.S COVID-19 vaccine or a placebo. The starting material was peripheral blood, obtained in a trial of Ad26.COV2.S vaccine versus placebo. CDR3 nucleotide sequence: TGTGCCTGGAGTGAAAGTCGGCGTGCCTATAGCAATCAGCCCCAGCATTTT. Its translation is CAWSESRRAYSNQPQHF.